The TCR beta chain under discussion was sequenced for a study of T cell clusters in autoimmune cytopenias. TRB was amplified by touch-down multiplex PCR, primer pools A and B combined. For each CDR3 protein, TCRdb gives one entry from its re-call of the multiplex PCR reads, without DNA. The specimen's table records 3,500 or so distinct CDR3 sequences. About 37,500 genome equivalents of blood DNA were amplified for TRB. These same data were also listed under a study on T cell repertoires in aging, cancer and after chemotherapy.

The sample consisted of peripheral blood. The origin of this receptor is a human donor in good health.

Here the CDR3 reads CASTRGDAGALNEQFF. This rearrangement joins TRBV5-1 to TRBJ2-1; without DNA, the TCRdb call of TRBD2 cannot be checked. Germline V lookup: CDR1 SGHRS, CDR2 YFSETQ. This CDR3 has 16 residues.